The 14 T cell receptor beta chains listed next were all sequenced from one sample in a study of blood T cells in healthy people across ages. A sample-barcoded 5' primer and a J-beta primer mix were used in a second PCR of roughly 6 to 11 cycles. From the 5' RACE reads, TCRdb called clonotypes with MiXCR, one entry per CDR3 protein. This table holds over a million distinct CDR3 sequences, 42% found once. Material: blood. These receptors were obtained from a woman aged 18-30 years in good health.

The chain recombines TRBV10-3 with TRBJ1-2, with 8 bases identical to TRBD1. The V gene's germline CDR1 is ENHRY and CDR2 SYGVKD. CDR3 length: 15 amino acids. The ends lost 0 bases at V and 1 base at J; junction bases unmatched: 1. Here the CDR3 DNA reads TGTGCCATCAGTGAGTCTACAGGGGGTAACTATGGCTACACCTTC. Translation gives CAISESTGGNYGYTF.

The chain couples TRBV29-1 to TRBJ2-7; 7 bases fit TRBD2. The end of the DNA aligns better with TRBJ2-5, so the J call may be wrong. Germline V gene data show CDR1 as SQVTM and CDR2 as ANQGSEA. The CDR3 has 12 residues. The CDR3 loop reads CSADGGGETQYF. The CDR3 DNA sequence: TGCAGCGCCGATGGGGGGGGGGAGACCCAGTACTTC.

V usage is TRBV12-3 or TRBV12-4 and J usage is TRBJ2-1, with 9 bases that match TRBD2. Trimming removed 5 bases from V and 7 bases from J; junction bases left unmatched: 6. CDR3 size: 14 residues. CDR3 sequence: CASSPISGSNEQFF. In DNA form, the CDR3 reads TGTGCCAGCAGTCCTATTAGCGGGAGTAATGAGCAGTTCTTC.

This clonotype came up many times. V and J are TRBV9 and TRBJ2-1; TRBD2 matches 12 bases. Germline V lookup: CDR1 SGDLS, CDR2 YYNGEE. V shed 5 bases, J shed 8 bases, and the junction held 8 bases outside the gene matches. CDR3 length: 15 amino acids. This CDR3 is CASRTTSGGLDEQFF. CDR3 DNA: TGTGCCAGCAGAACTACTAGCGGGGGGTTGGATGAGCAGTTCTTC.

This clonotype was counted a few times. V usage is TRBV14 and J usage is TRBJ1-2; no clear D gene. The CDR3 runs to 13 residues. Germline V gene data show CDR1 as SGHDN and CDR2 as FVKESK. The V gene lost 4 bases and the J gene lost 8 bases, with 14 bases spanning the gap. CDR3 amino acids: CASSLSGSSGYTF. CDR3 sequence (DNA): TGTGCCAGCAGCCTATCGGGTAGCTCGGGCTACACCTTC.

The chain's CDR3 is CASSLDPGTGGGRTGELFF. CDR3 bases: TGTGCCAGCAGCTTAGATCCTGGGACAGGGGGCGGTCGGACCGGGGAGCTGTTTTTT. This rearrangement joins TRBV11-2 to TRBJ2-2; TRBD1 agrees at 12 bases. The germline V gene encodes CDR1 SGHAT and CDR2 FQNNGV. With 0 bases clipped from V and 5 bases from J, the junction kept 10 bases outside the gene matches. This CDR3 is 19 amino acids long.

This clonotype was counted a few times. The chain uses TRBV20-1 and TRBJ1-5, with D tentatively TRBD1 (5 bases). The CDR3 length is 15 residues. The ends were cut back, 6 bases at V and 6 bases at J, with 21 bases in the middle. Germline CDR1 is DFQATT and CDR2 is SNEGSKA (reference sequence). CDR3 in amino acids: CSAALAGGMTQPQHF. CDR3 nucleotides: TGCAGTGCCGCCCTCGCGGGGGGGATGACTCAGCCCCAGCATTTT.

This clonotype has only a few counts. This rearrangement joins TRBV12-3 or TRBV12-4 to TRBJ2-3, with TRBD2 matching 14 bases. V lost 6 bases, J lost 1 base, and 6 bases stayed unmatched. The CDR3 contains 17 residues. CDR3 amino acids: CASRTSGREWGTDTQYF. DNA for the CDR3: TGTGCCAGCAGGACTAGCGGGAGGGAATGGGGCACAGATACGCAGTATTTT.

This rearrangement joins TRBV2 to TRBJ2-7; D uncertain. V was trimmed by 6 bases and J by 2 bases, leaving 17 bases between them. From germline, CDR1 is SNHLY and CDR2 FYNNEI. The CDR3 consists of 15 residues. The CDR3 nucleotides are TGTGCCAGCAGACCCACAGTGATCCTAGCCTACGAGCAGTACTTC. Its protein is CASRPTVILAYEQYF.

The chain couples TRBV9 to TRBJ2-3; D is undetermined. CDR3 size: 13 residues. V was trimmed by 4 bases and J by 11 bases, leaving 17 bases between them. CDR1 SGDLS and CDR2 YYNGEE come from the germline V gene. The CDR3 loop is CASSPTWLGEQYF. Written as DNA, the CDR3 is TGTGCCAGCAGCCCGACCTGGTTAGGTGAGCAGTATTTT. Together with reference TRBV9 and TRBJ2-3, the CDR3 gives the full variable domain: DSGVTQTPKHLITATGQRVTLRCSPRSGDLSVYWYQQSLDQGLQFLIQYYNGEERAKGNILERFSAQQFPDLHSELNLSSLELGDSALYFCASSPTWLGEQYFGPGTRLTVL.

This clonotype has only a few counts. CDR3 protein: CSARDRDSLYEQYF. CDR3 bases: TGCAGTGCTAGAGACCGGGACAGTCTCTACGAGCAGTACTTC. The chain couples TRBV20-1 to TRBJ2-5; 7 bases agree with TRBD1. The J call may be faulty, since TRBJ2-7 better matches the DNA end. The V gene's germline CDR1 is DFQATT and CDR2 SNEGSKA (reference sequence). CDR3 length: 14 amino acids.

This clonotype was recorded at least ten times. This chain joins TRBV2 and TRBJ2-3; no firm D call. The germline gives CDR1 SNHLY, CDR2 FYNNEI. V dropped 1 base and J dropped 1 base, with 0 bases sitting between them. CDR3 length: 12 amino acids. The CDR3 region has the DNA TGTGCCAGCAGTGAAGGCACAGATACGCAGTATTTT. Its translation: CASSEGTDTQYF.

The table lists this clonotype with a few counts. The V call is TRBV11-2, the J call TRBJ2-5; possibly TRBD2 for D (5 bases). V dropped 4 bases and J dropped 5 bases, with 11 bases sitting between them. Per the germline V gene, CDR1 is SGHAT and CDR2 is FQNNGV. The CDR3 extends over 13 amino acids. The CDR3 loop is CASSSNGLETQYF. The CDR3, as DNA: TGTGCCAGCAGCTCCAACGGACTGGAGACCCAGTACTTC.

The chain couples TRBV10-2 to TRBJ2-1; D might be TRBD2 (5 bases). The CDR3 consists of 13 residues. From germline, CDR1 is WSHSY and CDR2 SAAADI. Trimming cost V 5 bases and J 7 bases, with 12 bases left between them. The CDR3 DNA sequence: TGCGCCAGCAGTACCTACGGGGAAAATGAGCAGTTCTTC. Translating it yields CASSTYGENEQFF.